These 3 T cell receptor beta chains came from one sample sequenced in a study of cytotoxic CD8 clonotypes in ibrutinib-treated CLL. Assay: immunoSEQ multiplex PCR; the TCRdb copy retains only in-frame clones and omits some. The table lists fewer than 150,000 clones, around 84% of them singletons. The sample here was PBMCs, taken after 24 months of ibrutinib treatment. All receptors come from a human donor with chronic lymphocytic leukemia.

For the CDR3, the DNA is TGTGCCAGCTCACCAACGACAGGGTATGGGGCTTTCTTT. Amino acids: CASSPTTGYGAFF. The rearrangement uses TRBV18 and TRBJ1-1; 7 bases agree with TRBD1. Germline-derived CDR1 and CDR2 are KGHSH and LQKENI. The CDR3 has 13 amino acids. The V segment lost 2 bases and the J segment 11 bases; nucleotides outside the gene matches: 8.

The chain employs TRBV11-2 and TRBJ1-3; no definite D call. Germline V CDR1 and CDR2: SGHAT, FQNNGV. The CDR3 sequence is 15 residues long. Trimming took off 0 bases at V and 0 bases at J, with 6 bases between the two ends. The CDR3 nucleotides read TGTGCCAGCAGCTTAGATCGGCACTCTGGAAACACCATATATTTT. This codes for CASSLDRHSGNTIYF. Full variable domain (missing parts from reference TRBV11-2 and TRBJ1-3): EAGVAQSPRYKIIEKRQSVAFWCNPISGHATLYWYQQILGQGPKLLIQFQNNGVVDDSQLPKDRFSAERLKGVDSTLKIQPAKLEDSAVYLCASSLDRHSGNTIYFGEGSWLTVV.

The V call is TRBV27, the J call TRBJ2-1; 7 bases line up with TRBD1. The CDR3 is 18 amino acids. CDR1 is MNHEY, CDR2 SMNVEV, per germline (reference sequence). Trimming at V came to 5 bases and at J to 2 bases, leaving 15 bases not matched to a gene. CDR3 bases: TGTGCCAGCAGTCCCCCACTGGGCCGACAGGGACCCTACAATGAGCAGTTCTTC. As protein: CASSPPLGRQGPYNEQFF.